The 3 T cell receptor beta chains listed next were all sequenced from one sample in a study of shared clonotypes between healthy human individuals. Clones were sequenced by immunoSEQ multiplex PCR, and TCRdb holds only the in-frame ones, with some missing. This table holds some 1.4 million clones, 95% to 97% found once. Sequenced: naive CD4+ T cells sorted from blood. The subset: CD45RA+ positively selected. The receptors were gathered from a man younger than 40 in good health.

The chain combines TRBV6-6 with TRBJ2-5, with D tentatively TRBD1 or TRBD2 (5 bases each). V was cut by 5 bases and J by 5 bases, with 18 bases left in between. The CDR3 extends over 15 amino acids. Germline V gene sequence: CDR1 MNHNY, CDR2 SVGAGI (reference sequence). In DNA form, the CDR3 reads TGTGCCAGCAGTCGATCTGGGGCTAGCTCGGAGACCCAGTACTTC. It specifies CASSRSGASSETQYF.

The gene calls are TRBV29-1 and TRBJ2-7, with D hard to call. The CDR3 spans 12 residues. The V end lost 6 bases, the J end lost 9 bases, and 18 bases lay between the germline ends. Germline CDR1 is SQVTM and CDR2 is ANQGSEA. This CDR3 reads CSVDVIGGGQYF. DNA of the CDR3: TGCAGCGTGGACGTGATCGGTGGCGGGCAGTACTTC.

The rearrangement joins TRBV7-2 to TRBJ2-2; 7 nucleotides align to TRBD1. Germline V lookup: CDR1 SGHTA, CDR2 FQGNSA. This CDR3 spans 15 amino acids. The V and J ends lost 4 bases and 2 bases, in that order; junction bases with no gene match: 4. CDR3 bases: TGTGCCAGCAGCTCCAACAGGGGCAACACCGGGGAGCTGTTTTTT. It specifies CASSSNRGNTGELFF.